These 20 T cell receptor beta chains originate from one sample sequenced in a study of early T cells in non-severe SARS-CoV-2 infection. MiXCR, run by TCRdb on the 5' RACE reads, gives a single entry per CDR3 protein. Among about 130,000 distinct CDR3 sequences listed, more than 13% were seen once. Sample: whole blood. The receptors derive from an adult who was a healthcare worker with PCR-confirmed SARS-CoV-2 infection or an uninfected control (not recorded which).

This clonotype turned up a few times. The chain combines TRBV4-2 with TRBJ1-4, with TRBD1 identical over 9 bases. Germline values: CDR1 LGHNA, CDR2 YNFKEQ. V lost 0 bases and J lost 8; bases outside the gene matches: 4. The CDR3 loop spans 15 amino acids. Here the CDR3 reads CASSQDWTGEEKLFF. The CDR3 nucleotides read TGTGCCAGCAGCCAAGATTGGACAGGGGAAGAAAAACTGTTTTTT.

V and J are TRBV19 and TRBJ1-1; unclear D gene. Germline CDR1 is LNHDA and CDR2 is SQIVND (reference sequence). The CDR3 consists of 13 residues. The V end lost 9 bases, the J end lost 6 bases, and 17 bases lay between the germline ends. CDR3 sequence reads: CASYRSWSAEAFF. CDR3 DNA: TGTGCCAGCTACCGTTCGTGGTCGGCTGAAGCTTTCTTT.

The rearrangement links TRBV10-3 to TRBJ1-1, with no clear D. The germline V and J ends were trimmed by 3 bases and 5 bases, with 7 bases remaining between them. There are 12 residues in the CDR3. Germline V CDR1 and CDR2: ENHRY, SYGVKD. The CDR3 DNA reads TGTGCCATCAGTGAAGGTGTGACTGAAGCTTTCTTT. Translated: CAISEGVTEAFF.

This clonotype was counted between two and nine times. The chain couples TRBV27 to TRBJ2-3; D is ambiguous. Germline V gene lookup returns CDR1 MNHEY and CDR2 SMNVEV (reference sequence). The CDR3 is made up of 13 amino acids. Trimming pared 5 bases from V and 2 bases from J, leaving 8 bases between. CDR3 in DNA: TGTGCCAGCAGTGGGGTTAACACAGATACGCAGTATTTT. Translated, it gives CASSGVNTDTQYF.

A few counts support this clonotype. This chain uses TRBV27 with TRBJ1-2; no definite D call. The CDR3 extends over 15 amino acids. Germline V CDR1 and CDR2: MNHEY, SMNVEV (reference sequence). Trimming shortened V by 1 base and J by 0 bases, and 9 bases separated the two germline ends. Here the CDR3 DNA reads TGTGCCAGCAGTTTATTAGGGCAGCCTAACTATGGCTACACCTTC. This translates into CASSLLGQPNYGYTF.

V usage is TRBV29-1 and J usage is TRBJ1-1; perhaps TRBD1 as D (5 bases). Per the germline V gene, CDR1 is SQVTM and CDR2 is ANQGSEA. Deletions cut 4 bases from V and 0 bases from J, with 9 bases between. The CDR3 spans 13 residues. Written as DNA, the CDR3 is TGCAGCGTTGCAGGGACCTTGAACACTGAAGCTTTCTTT. Translated, it gives CSVAGTLNTEAFF.

The chain couples TRBV3-1 to TRBJ1-2; no definite D call. Germline CDR1 and CDR2: LGHDT and YNNKEL (reference sequence). This CDR3 is 14 amino acids long. Trimming shortened V by 3 bases and J by 2 bases, and 10 bases separated the two germline ends. The CDR3, as DNA: TGTGCCAGCAGCCAGGGTCCTACCAACTATGGCTACACCTTC. Protein sequence: CASSQGPTNYGYTF.

This clonotype was counted only a few times. The chain recombines TRBV6-2 or TRBV6-3 with TRBJ2-3, with D possibly matching TRBD2 (6 bases). The germline V gene has CDR1 MNHEY and CDR2 SVGEGT. Trimming took off 6 bases at V and 0 bases at J, with 10 bases between the two ends. The CDR3 consists of 14 residues. CDR3 protein: CASSGGKSTDTQYF. In DNA, the CDR3 is TGTGCCAGCAGCGGGGGTAAAAGCACAGATACGCAGTATTTT.

The V call is TRBV12-3 or TRBV12-4, the J call TRBJ2-4, with D possibly matching TRBD2 (6 bases). The CDR3 has 16 amino acids. V was clipped by 6 bases and J by 3 bases, with 18 bases between them. The CDR3 sequence: CASSPRGGAGKNIQYF. CDR3 sequence (DNA): TGTGCCAGCAGCCCCCGAGGAGGGGCGGGCAAAAACATTCAGTACTTC.

A few counts support this clonotype. V gene TRBV9 combines with J gene TRBJ1-1, with D hard to call. The CDR3 spans 13 residues. Between the trimmed V and J ends, which lost 4 bases and 6 bases, there was a span of 13 bases. The germline V gene encodes CDR1 SGDLS and CDR2 YYNGEE. The CDR3 sequence: CASSNLGSSEAFF. As DNA, the CDR3 is TGTGCCAGCAGCAACCTAGGTAGCTCTGAAGCTTTCTTT.

The V gene is TRBV10-3, the J gene TRBJ2-3, with TRBD1 matching over 8 bases. CDR3 length equals 16 residues. Trimming took 5 bases from V and 4 from J; bases not matched to a gene: 11. Germline V gene lookup returns CDR1 ENHRY and CDR2 SYGVKD. This CDR3 is CAISLTQGEFPDTQYF. CDR3 nucleotide sequence: TGTGCCATCAGTCTGACACAGGGGGAGTTCCCAGATACGCAGTATTTT.

V and J are TRBV29-1 and TRBJ2-5, with TRBD2 identical over 11 bases. The length of the CDR3 is 13 residues. Per germline, CDR1 SQVTM and CDR2 ANQGSEA. The V gene end was trimmed by 7 bases and the J gene end by 4 bases; junction bases not matched to a gene: 5. The CDR3 sequence: CSGGLAATETQYF. CDR3 DNA sequence: TGCAGCGGGGGACTAGCGGCTACAGAGACCCAGTACTTC.

The rearrangement uses TRBV19 and TRBJ1-5, with D possibly matching TRBD1 (5 bases). Per germline, CDR1 LNHDA and CDR2 SQIVND (reference sequence). The CDR3 is 15 residues long. Between the trimmed V and J ends, which lost 6 bases and 2 bases, there was a span of 14 bases. The CDR3 loop reads CASSPGRRGNQPQHF. As DNA, the CDR3 is TGTGCCAGTAGCCCAGGGCGTCGGGGCAATCAGCCCCAGCATTTT. Variable domain in full (rest from reference TRBV19 and TRBJ1-5): DGGITQSPKYLFRKEGQNVTLSCEQNLNHDAMYWYRQDPGQGLRLIYYSQIVNDFQKGDIAEGYSVSREKKESFPLTVTSAQKNPTAFYLCASSPGRRGNQPQHFGDGTRLSIL.

The sample holds a few counts of this clonotype. CDR3 loop: CASSWQRVSTDTQYF. DNA of the CDR3: TGTGCCAGCAGTTGGCAGCGGGTATCCACAGATACGCAGTATTTT. The chain uses TRBV27 and TRBJ2-3; weak D call: TRBD2 (6 bases). Per the germline V gene, CDR1 is MNHEY and CDR2 is SMNVEV (reference sequence). With 4 bases removed from V and 2 bases from J, the gap between germline ends came to 13 bases. The CDR3 covers 15 residues.

The chain has TRBV12-3 or TRBV12-4 and TRBJ2-1, with D hard to call. There are 16 residues in the CDR3. The V end was cut by 2 bases, the J end by 0 bases, with 11 bases between. The CDR3: CASSLTSASSYNEQFF. CDR3 nucleotide sequence: TGTGCCAGCAGTTTAACGTCGGCGAGCTCCTACAATGAGCAGTTCTTC.

V gene TRBV6-1 combines with J gene TRBJ2-1; perhaps TRBD2 as D (6 bases). The germline gives CDR1 MNHNS, CDR2 SASEGT. The CDR3 is 13 amino acids. The V gene lost 5 bases and the J gene lost 14 bases, with 19 bases spanning the gap. In nucleotides, the CDR3 is TGTGCCAGCAGTCCCTTCGAGGGGACTGGGGAGTTCTTC. Protein product: CASSPFEGTGEFF.

The genes are TRBV3-1 and TRBJ1-3, with 8 bases fitting TRBD1. V dropped 6 bases and J dropped 2; count of bases not matched to a gene: 6. The germline CDR1 and CDR2 sequences are LGHDT and YNNKEL (reference sequence). This CDR3 has 15 amino acids. CDR3 in amino acids: CASRPKDRAGNTIYF. The DNA of the CDR3 is TGTGCCAGCAGACCCAAGGACAGGGCTGGAAACACCATATATTTT.

This chain connects TRBV29-1 to TRBJ2-2, with D tentatively TRBD1 or TRBD2 (5 bases each). Germline CDR1 reads SQVTM; CDR2 reads ANQGSEA. The ends were cut back, 4 bases at V and 6 bases at J, with 6 bases in the middle. The CDR3 runs to 11 residues. The CDR3 is CSVVGAGELFF. CDR3 DNA sequence: TGCAGCGTTGTGGGGGCCGGGGAGCTGTTTTTT.

The rearrangement joins TRBV10-3 to TRBJ2-5, with 7 bases matching TRBD1. Germline CDR1 reads ENHRY; CDR2 reads SYGVKD. CDR3 length equals 13 residues. After removal of 0 bases from V and 5 bases from J, the junction contained 0 bases not matched to a gene. The CDR3 DNA reads TGTGCCATCAGTGAGTCGACAGGGGAGACCCAGTACTTC. It is translated as CAISESTGETQYF.

This clonotype was detected ten times or more. The chain is built from TRBV5-1 and TRBJ2-3, with 8 bases matching TRBD2. The CDR3 totals 16 residues. Germline loops: CDR1 SGHRS, CDR2 YFSETQ. J was trimmed by 1 base and V by 0 bases; bases with no gene match: 4. The DNA for the CDR3 is TGCGCCAGCAGCTTGGTTCCGCGGGGGGGCACAGATACGCAGTATTTT. Translation gives CASSLVPRGGTDTQYF. Filled out from reference TRBV5-1 and TRBJ2-3, the complete variable domain reads KAGVTQTPRYLIKTRGQQVTLSCSPISGHRSVSWYQQTPGQGLQFLFEYFSETQRNKGNFPGRFSGRQFSNSRSEMNVSTLELGDSALYLCASSLVPRGGTDTQYFGPGTRLTVL.